The 22 T cell receptor beta chains below all came from one sample that was sequenced in a study of tumor and adjacent non-tumor tissue in lung cancer. No cell sorting was done before RNA was extracted from the tissue. Three rounds of nested PCR, following a modified ARM-PCR protocol, produced the TCRbeta library. Via MiXCR, TCRdb re-called the multiplex PCR reads, giving one row per CDR3 protein. The sample lists 110,000 or so distinct CDR3 sequences, roughly 75% occurring once. The sample was lung tumor tissue. The origin of the receptors is a woman aged 55-70 years with non-small cell lung cancer.

This chain uses TRBV7-8 with TRBJ2-3, with 8 positions matching TRBD2. The CDR3 has 16 amino acids. V shed 5 bases and J 3 bases; nucleotides not matched to a gene: 10. CDR1 is SGHVS, CDR2 FQNEAQ, per germline. The CDR3 is CASSLIPGLGTDTQYF. The CDR3 DNA sequence: TGTGCCAGCAGCCTAATTCCGGGACTAGGGACAGATACGCAGTATTTT. Full variable domain (remainder filled in from reference TRBV7-8 and TRBJ2-3): GAGVSQSPRYKVAKRGQDVALRCDPISGHVSLFWYQQALGQGPEFLTYFQNEAQLDKSGLPSDRFFAERPEGSVSTLKIQRTQQEDSAVYLCASSLIPGLGTDTQYFGPGTRLTVL.

This clonotype was seen ten or more times. CDR3 nucleotides: TGCAGCGTTGAAAAGTCGCTGAGTGAGCAGTACTTC. Translated: CSVEKSLSEQYF. The chain combines TRBV29-1 with TRBJ2-7; the D is unclear. The CDR3 runs 12 residues. V lost 2 bases and J lost 7, with 12 bases in between. Germline V gene data show CDR1 as SQVTM and CDR2 as ANQGSEA.

The chain has TRBV11-2 and TRBJ2-7; the D gene is possibly TRBD1 (5 bases). Trimming pared 1 base from V and 3 bases from J, leaving 13 bases between. CDR3 length: 15 residues. Germline V gene lookup returns CDR1 SGHAT and CDR2 FQNNGV. CDR3 sequence: CASSLGAGPYYEQYF. CDR3 in DNA: TGTGCCAGCAGCTTAGGAGCAGGGCCGTACTACGAGCAGTACTTC.

A note on this clonotype: Sequence at one end of the junction differs from germline and may be a read error. The chain has TRBV4-2 and TRBJ1-6, with D possibly matching TRBD1 (5 bases). The germline V gene has CDR1 LGHNA and CDR2 YNFKEQ. The CDR3 totals 19 residues. Here the CDR3 reads CASSLAGQQWSSYNSPFHF. In DNA form, the CDR3 reads TGTGCCAGCAGCCTCGCGGGGCAGCAATGGAGCTCCTATAATTCACCCTTCCACTTT.

This clonotype is a singleton in its sample. It is likely a read error, because the conserved phenylalanine at the end of the CDR3 is missing. The genes are TRBV29-1 and TRBJ1-2; tentative D call: TRBD1 (6 bases). Trimming took 6 bases from V and 5 from J, leaving 16 bases between them. Per the germline V gene, CDR1 is SQVTM and CDR2 is ANQGSEA. The CDR3 runs to 13 residues. The DNA of the CDR3 is TGCAGCGTCACTACCGGGACACTATATGGCTACACCTTA. This sequence encodes CSVTTGTLYGYTL.

On this clonotype: Since a much larger clone is just one base distant, this may be a read error. The chain recombines TRBV6-1 with TRBJ1-1; TRBD1 might be the D (5 bases). Germline-derived CDR1 and CDR2 are MNHNS and SASEGT. This CDR3 contains 15 residues. V was shortened by 7 bases and J by 0 bases, with 15 bases between the two germline ends. The CDR3 here is CASNLAGTVNTEAFF. The CDR3 region has the DNA TGTGCCAGCAATTTAGCCGGGACTGTGAACACTGAAGCTTTCTTT.

Note on this clonotype: A much larger clone lies one base from this, so it may be a read error. The CDR3 region is CASSYSSNSYNEQFF. In nucleotides, the CDR3 is TGTGCCAGCAGTTATAGCTCTAACTCCTACAATGAGCAGTTCTTC. This chain links TRBV6-2 or TRBV6-3 with TRBJ2-1, with D uncertain. V lost 3 bases, J lost 0 bases, and 9 bases lay in between. Per the germline V gene, CDR1 is MNHEY and CDR2 is SVGEGT. The CDR3 consists of 15 residues.

As to this clonotype: A read error may account for a junction end that differs from germline. This chain joins TRBV20-1 and TRBJ2-5, with TRBD2 identical over 7 bases. CDR1 is DFQATT, CDR2 SNEGSKA, per germline (reference sequence). The CDR3 runs to 14 residues. The CDR3 sequence: CSPSRREGKVTKCF. Written as DNA, the CDR3 is TGCAGTCCCTCAAGGAGGGAGGGAAAGGTGACCAAGTGCTTC.

Comment on this clonotype: Likely a read error: the CDR3 ends without its conserved phenylalanine or tryptophan. The DNA is left out, because the CDR3 cannot be placed on it with certainty; the CDR3 is given as TCRdb lists it. The chain couples TRBV24-1 to TRBJ2-2. The CDR3 spans 14 amino acids, including both terminal residues. From germline, CDR1 is KGHDR and CDR2 SFDVKD. CDR3 sequence: CATSVHQDTGELFY.

In this sample, this clonotype turned up a few times. The V gene is TRBV7-2, the J gene TRBJ1-1, with D hard to call. Germline CDR1 SGHTA, CDR2 FQGNSA. The V end was cut by 4 bases, the J end by 0 bases, with 6 bases between. The CDR3 has 13 residues. The CDR3 nucleotides read TGTGCCAGCAGCTCGCAAGTGAACACTGAAGCTTTCTTT. It specifies CASSSQVNTEAFF. Based on the CDR3 plus reference TRBV7-2 and TRBJ1-1, the full variable domain is GAGVSQSPSNKVTEKGKDVELRCDPISGHTALYWYRQSLGQGLEFLIYFQGNSAPDKSGLPSDRFSAERTGGSVSTLTIQRTQQEDSAVYLCASSSQVNTEAFFGQGTRLTVV.

The table lists this clonotype with many counts. The J gene is TRBJ1-4, the V gene TRBV5-5; TRBD1 agrees at 8 bases. The V gene's germline CDR1 is SGHKS and CDR2 YYEKEE (reference sequence). With 4 bases clipped from V and 4 bases from J, the junction kept 15 bases outside the gene matches. The CDR3 length is 18 residues. The CDR3 region has the DNA TGTGCCAGCAGCCATCGAGCTACCGGGACAGGTGGTAATGAAAAACTGTTTTTT. It is translated as CASSHRATGTGGNEKLFF.

The chain employs TRBV4-2 and TRBJ2-1; the match to TRBD2 covers 7 bases. Germline loops: CDR1 LGHNA, CDR2 YNFKEQ. This CDR3 spans 16 amino acids. With V trimmed by 7 bases and J by 5 bases, 14 bases remained unmatched. The CDR3 nucleotides are TGTGCCAGCACTCAAGCAGGACTAGTGGGAAACAATGAGCAGTTCTTC. Its translation is CASTQAGLVGNNEQFF.

As regards this clonotype: This is likely a read error, given that the CDR3 carries no conserved phenylalanine or tryptophan at its end. The chain links TRBV4-1 to TRBJ2-1; D may be TRBD2 (5 bases). CDR3 length equals 16 residues. The ends were cut back, 1 base at V and 1 base at J, with 11 bases in the middle. CDR1 is MGHRA, CDR2 YSYEKL, per germline. CDR3 amino acids: CASSQASRRSYNEQFL. The CDR3 DNA reads TGCGCCAGCAGCCAAGCAAGCAGGAGGTCCTACAATGAGCAGTTCTTA.

A word on this clonotype: A much larger clone sits a single nucleotide away, making a read error possible. V and J are TRBV5-8 and TRBJ1-1; unclear D gene. Per germline, CDR1 SGHTS and CDR2 YDEGEE. The CDR3 has 12 amino acids. CDR3 region: CASSLYRTEALF. Written as DNA, the CDR3 is TGTGCCAGCAGCTTGTATCGCACTGAAGCTCTCTTT.

A word on this clonotype: At one end the junction does not follow the germline gene, possibly because of a read error. The genes are TRBV11-3 and TRBJ1-1, with D uncertain. Germline V gene lookup returns CDR1 SGHNT and CDR2 YENEEA. The CDR3 loop spans 15 amino acids. CDR3 sequence (DNA): TGTGCCAGCAACTTAGATTCGGGGAGAGGCATTCAAGCTTTCTTT. It translates to CASNLDSGRGIQAFF.

As to this clonotype: At one boundary the junction diverges from the germline segment, which might be a read error. This CDR3 is CASCLDTGTYDQYF. The CDR3, as DNA: TGTGCCAGCTGCTTAGATACGGGAACATACGATCAGTACTTC. The chain couples TRBV11-3 to TRBJ2-7, with D perhaps matching TRBD2 (5 bases). CDR3 length: 14 amino acids. CDR1 and CDR2 from the germline V gene are SGHNT and YENEEA. Supplemented by reference TRBV11-3 and TRBJ2-7, the full variable domain reads EAGVVQSPRYKIIEKKQPVAFWCNPISGHNTLYWYLQNLGQGPELLIRYENEEAVDDSQLPKDRFSAERLKGVDSTLKIQPAELGDSAVYLCASCLDTGTYDQYFGPGTRLTVT.

A note on this clonotype: It may be a read error: a sequence one base away is much more abundant. The chain employs TRBV12-3 or TRBV12-4 and TRBJ2-5; weak D call: TRBD1 (6 bases). The CDR3 runs 15 residues. V lost 5 bases and J lost 4, with 17 bases in between. This chain's CDR3 is CASSRNRARGETQYF. DNA for the CDR3: TGTGCCAGCAGTCGGAACAGGGCTAGGGGAGAGACCCAGTACTTC.

In the case of this clonotype: Given the absence of the conserved phenylalanine or tryptophan at the CDR3 end, a read error is likely. The chain employs TRBV6-2 or TRBV6-3 and TRBJ2-7; possibly TRBD2 for D (5 bases). V lost 4 bases to trimming and J lost 3 bases, with 13 bases between them. Germline-derived CDR1 and CDR2 are MNHEY and SVGEGT. This CDR3 spans 14 amino acids. CDR3 sequence: CASSSPGGGYEQYI. The CDR3 coding sequence is TGTGCCAGCAGTTCCCCTGGAGGCGGCTACGAGCAGTACATC.

Remarks on this clonotype: This sequence may be a read error, since a much larger clone differs from it by one base. CDR3 region: CASTPHRDASYEQYF. The CDR3 DNA reads TGTGCCAGCACCCCACACAGGGACGCGTCCTACGAGCAGTACTTC. The chain combines TRBV6-2 or TRBV6-3 with TRBJ2-7; TRBD1 might be the D (6 bases). CDR3 length: 15 residues. Germline loops: CDR1 MNHEY, CDR2 SVGEGT. V dropped 7 bases and J dropped 1 base, with 17 bases sitting between them.

A word on this clonotype: A much larger clone is a single base away; this may be a read error. The V gene is TRBV20-1, the J gene TRBJ1-1; unclear D gene. The CDR3 contains 13 residues. V gave up 4 bases and J gave up 0 bases, with 9 bases separating them. Germline loops: CDR1 DFQATT, CDR2 SNEGSKA (reference sequence). The CDR3 loop is CSAKSSVNTEAFF. The CDR3 DNA sequence: TGCAGTGCTAAGTCCTCGGTGAACACTGAAGCTTTCTTT.

Comments on this clonotype: A read error may account for a junction end that differs from germline. The gene calls are TRBV5-1 and TRBJ1-2, with D perhaps TRBD1 (5 bases). The CDR3 extends over 15 amino acids. Per germline, CDR1 SGHRS and CDR2 YFSETQ. The CDR3: CSSSPLAGTKYGYTF. CDR3 in DNA: TGCTCCAGCAGCCCCCTCGCGGGGACTAAGTATGGCTACACCTTC.

To note about this clonotype: One junction end does not reproduce the germline sequence, and a read error may be involved. The chain combines TRBV11-2 with TRBJ1-2, with D possibly TRBD1 on 6 matching bases. CDR3 length: 15 amino acids. CDR1 SGHAT and CDR2 FQNNGV come from the germline V gene. CDR3 in amino acids: CASSSAGWGALGYAF. CDR3 DNA sequence: TGTGCCAGCAGCTCAGCTGGCTGGGGGGCGCTTGGCTACGCCTTC.